Below are 19 T cell receptor beta chains sequenced from a single sample in a study of CD8 T cells in ankylosing spondylitis. Study-level results: Among TCR beta sequences, a motif of fewer than 10 highly homologous variants appeared characteristic of ankylosing spondylitis blood.

In TCRdb, the 5' RACE reads were re-called with MiXCR into one record per CDR3 protein. This table holds around 390,000 distinct CDR3 sequences, about 20% found once. No cognate antigen is known for these TCRs. Sequencing was done on a sample of blood, either unsorted or a sorted T cell fraction (not recorded which). Every receptor here comes from a male donor with ankylosing spondylitis.

V and J are TRBV18 and TRBJ2-7; the D is unclear. The germline CDR1 and CDR2 sequences are KGHSH and LQKENI. The CDR3 covers 14 residues. V dropped 0 bases and J dropped 1 base, with 7 bases sitting between them. The CDR3 reads CASSPPAGSYEQYF. CDR3 in DNA: TGTGCCAGCTCACCACCAGCTGGTTCCTACGAGCAGTACTTC.

This clonotype came up a few times. V usage is TRBV5-1 and J usage is TRBJ1-6, with 11 bases aligning to TRBD1. The trim removed 2 bases at V and 0 bases at J, leaving 1 base unmatched. Germline V gene sequence: CDR1 SGHRS, CDR2 YFSETQ. This CDR3 contains 17 residues. CDR3: CASSFGTGGSYNSPLHF. The DNA for the CDR3 is TGCGCCAGCAGCTTTGGGACAGGGGGCTCCTATAATTCACCCCTCCACTTT.

The chain is built from TRBV4-1 and TRBJ1-6, with D hard to call. V shed 0 bases and J shed 0 bases, with 6 bases lying between them. The CDR3 covers 16 residues. Germline CDR1 reads MGHRA; CDR2 reads YSYEKL. Here the CDR3 DNA reads TGCGCCAGCAGCCAAGATGAAAGCTCCTATAATTCACCCCTCCACTTT. It codes for CASSQDESSYNSPLHF.

This clonotype was counted a few times. V usage is TRBV4-3 and J usage is TRBJ1-5; TRBD1 might be the D (6 bases). The CDR3 sequence is 14 residues long. V was shortened by 2 bases and J by 9 bases, with 14 bases between the two germline ends. Germline V gene lookup returns CDR1 LGHNA and CDR2 YSLEER. CDR3 sequence: CASSQNQGYGPQHF. In nucleotides, the CDR3 is TGCGCCAGCAGCCAAAACCAGGGGTACGGGCCCCAGCATTTT.

The chain is built from TRBV20-1 and TRBJ2-1; D may be TRBD2 (6 bases). This CDR3 is 14 amino acids long. CDR1 DFQATT and CDR2 SNEGSKA come from the germline V gene (reference sequence). The germline V and J ends were trimmed by 1 base and 4 bases, with 11 bases remaining between them. The CDR3 nucleotides are TGCAGTGCTAGAGGTAGCGGAGTATACAATGAGCAGTTCTTC. It translates to CSARGSGVYNEQFF.

This clonotype is medium-sized by share. This chain uses TRBV18 with TRBJ2-1; 7 bases are a match to TRBD1. The CDR3 length is 16 residues. After removal of 6 bases from V and 6 bases from J, the junction contained 14 bases not matched to a gene. CDR1 KGHSH and CDR2 LQKENI come from the germline V gene. The CDR3 loop is CASSPMGQRRINEQFF. CDR3 nucleotides: TGTGCCAGCTCCCCCATGGGACAGAGAAGAATCAATGAGCAGTTCTTC.

V gene TRBV5-1 combines with J gene TRBJ2-4; 7 nucleotides agree with TRBD1. V lost 4 bases and J lost 4; bases outside the gene matches: 5. Germline V gives CDR1 SGHRS, CDR2 YFSETQ. The CDR3 is 14 amino acids. CDR3 in DNA: TGCGCCAGCAGCGAGGGACAGTGGAAAAACATTCAGTACTTC. Translating it yields CASSEGQWKNIQYF.

This clonotype was detected only a few times. The chain employs TRBV5-1 and TRBJ1-5; D unresolved. Germline lookup yields CDR1 SGHRS and CDR2 YFSETQ. This CDR3 contains 15 residues. The V end lost 0 bases, the J end lost 4 bases, and 11 bases lay between the germline ends. The CDR3 DNA reads as TGCGCCAGCAGCTTGGGTATGGCAGTTAATCAGCCCCAGCATTTT. Amino acid sequence: CASSLGMAVNQPQHF. Full variable domain (missing parts from reference TRBV5-1 and TRBJ1-5): KAGVTQTPRYLIKTRGQQVTLSCSPISGHRSVSWYQQTPGQGLQFLFEYFSETQRNKGNFPGRFSGRQFSNSRSEMNVSTLELGDSALYLCASSLGMAVNQPQHFGDGTRLSIL.

The sample holds one count of this clonotype. J is TRBJ2-1 and V is TRBV20-1; D is possibly TRBD1 (6 bases). Germline V gene sequence: CDR1 DFQATT, CDR2 SNEGSKA (reference sequence). V was trimmed by 3 bases and J by 12 bases, leaving 15 bases between them. The CDR3 sequence is 12 residues long. The CDR3 is CSASLEGVGQFF. CDR3 nucleotides: TGCAGTGCTAGCCTCGAGGGGGTCGGGCAGTTCTTC.

V gene TRBV7-9 combines with J gene TRBJ2-7; D is possibly TRBD1 (6 bases). With 4 bases removed from V and 3 bases from J, the gap between germline ends came to 10 bases. Germline V CDR1 and CDR2: SEHNR, FQNEAQ (reference sequence). The CDR3 is 13 residues long. This CDR3 is CASSSFRGYEQYF. The CDR3 DNA sequence: TGTGCCAGCAGCTCGTTCAGGGGCTACGAGCAGTACTTC.

V and J are TRBV5-1 and TRBJ2-5, with 8 bases identical to TRBD2. The CDR3 runs to 15 residues. Germline loops: CDR1 SGHRS, CDR2 YFSETQ. The V segment lost 0 bases and the J segment 2 bases; nucleotides outside the gene matches: 3. This CDR3 reads CASSLAGTRQETQYF. In DNA form, the CDR3 reads TGCGCCAGCAGCTTGGCCGGGACTAGACAAGAGACCCAGTACTTC.

This clonotype has just a few counts. The chain employs TRBV14 and TRBJ2-2; 9 bases line up with TRBD2. The germline V gene encodes CDR1 SGHDN and CDR2 FVKESK. V shed 0 bases, J shed 7 bases, and the junction held 9 bases outside the gene matches. This CDR3 region has 17 residues. The CDR3, as DNA: TGTGCCAGCAGCCAAGAAAGGGGGATAGCGGGAGTCGGGGAGCTGTTTTTT. Translation gives CASSQERGIAGVGELFF.

This clonotype was observed a handful of times. This chain uses TRBV12-3 or TRBV12-4 with TRBJ1-4, with D unclear. The CDR3 totals 13 residues. V dropped 3 bases and J dropped 8 bases, with 10 bases sitting between them. The CDR3 nucleotides read TGTGCCAGCAGTTTGAATGAGGGCGAAAAACTGTTTTTT. Its protein is CASSLNEGEKLFF.

The sample holds a few counts of this clonotype. The CDR3 spells CASSLSGGGWRDTQYF. CDR3 coding DNA: TGTGCCAGCAGCTTATCTGGGGGGGGCTGGAGAGATACGCAGTATTTT. The chain carries TRBV11-3 and TRBJ2-3; weak D call: TRBD2 (7 bases). The CDR3 consists of 16 residues. V dropped 2 bases and J dropped 5 bases, with 17 bases sitting between them. The germline gives CDR1 SGHNT, CDR2 YENEEA. The whole variable domain, remainder taken from reference TRBV11-3 and TRBJ2-3, is EAGVVQSPRYKIIEKKQPVAFWCNPISGHNTLYWYLQNLGQGPELLIRYENEEAVDDSQLPKDRFSAERLKGVDSTLKIQPAELGDSAVYLCASSLSGGGWRDTQYFGPGTRLTVL.

In its sample, this clonotype was seen many times. This chain joins TRBV2 and TRBJ2-2; D is perhaps TRBD1 or TRBD2 (5 bases each). The germline V gene encodes CDR1 SNHLY and CDR2 FYNNEI. CDR3 length: 16 amino acids. V lost 9 bases and J 1 base, leaving 18 bases between the germline ends. The CDR3, as DNA: TGTGCCAGTGGGGCCGGGGCTGGAAGGAACACCGGGGAGCTGTTTTTT. Translating it yields CASGAGAGRNTGELFF.

This clonotype was counted ten times or more. The chain recombines TRBV7-6 with TRBJ2-1; TRBD2 might be the D (5 bases). This CDR3 comprises 16 residues. Trimming removed 1 base from V and 3 bases from J, with 13 bases in between. Per germline, CDR1 SGHVS and CDR2 FNYEAQ. CDR3 sequence (DNA): TGTGCCAGCAGCTTAGAAGTAGCGAACGGCTACAATGAGCAGTTCTTC. It is translated as CASSLEVANGYNEQFF.

This clonotype was seen a few times. CDR3 sequence: CASSGLAGGGFYNEQFF. The CDR3 DNA reads as TGTGCCAGCAGTGGACTAGCGGGAGGCGGCTTTTACAATGAGCAGTTCTTC. The rearrangement links TRBV25-1 to TRBJ2-1; 13 bases fit TRBD2. Unmatched junction bases numbered 7, after V lost 4 bases and J lost 4 bases. The germline CDR1 and CDR2 sequences are MGHDK and SYGVNS. The CDR3 runs to 17 residues.

Written as DNA, the CDR3 is TGTGCCATCAGTGAGACGGCGGAGGCAAGCACAGATACGCAGTATTTT. Residues: CAISETAEASTDTQYF. The chain recombines TRBV10-3 with TRBJ2-3, with a weak D call TRBD2 (5 bases). V was trimmed by 2 bases and J by 0 bases, leaving 12 bases between them. The CDR3 consists of 16 residues. Germline CDR1 ENHRY, CDR2 SYGVKD.

V is TRBV29-1 and J is TRBJ1-2; no firm D call. There are 11 residues in the CDR3. Trimming stripped 5 bases from V and 2 bases from J, with 6 bases between. Germline assignment: CDR1 SQVTM and CDR2 ANQGSEA. DNA of the CDR3: TGCAGCGTTAACGCAAACTATGGCTACACCTTC. This translates into CSVNANYGYTF.